The following is a T cell receptor (beta chain) sequence with its context. These data are taken from a study of CD4 and CD8 cells across lung adenocarcinoma regions. The patients had localized lung adenocarcinoma, a non-small cell subtype. TCRdb called the PCR reads again in MiXCR, with one record for every CDR3 protein. The profile shows under 30,000 distinct CDR3 sequences, 53% of them singletons. The receptor was isolated from a male donor with lung adenocarcinoma. The CD4 and CD8 labels of this study may be unreliable. Sequenced sample: CD8+ T cells from the center of a lung tumor.

The CDR3 protein is CASSTLAGGPDTQYF. CDR3 DNA sequence: TGTGCCAGCAGTACACTAGCGGGAGGGCCGGATACGCAGTATTTT. The chain combines TRBV6-1 with TRBJ2-3, with 13 positions matching TRBD2. The CDR3 spans 15 residues. The V segment lost 5 bases and the J segment 6 bases; nucleotides outside the gene matches: 5. From germline, CDR1 is MNHNS and CDR2 SASEGT.